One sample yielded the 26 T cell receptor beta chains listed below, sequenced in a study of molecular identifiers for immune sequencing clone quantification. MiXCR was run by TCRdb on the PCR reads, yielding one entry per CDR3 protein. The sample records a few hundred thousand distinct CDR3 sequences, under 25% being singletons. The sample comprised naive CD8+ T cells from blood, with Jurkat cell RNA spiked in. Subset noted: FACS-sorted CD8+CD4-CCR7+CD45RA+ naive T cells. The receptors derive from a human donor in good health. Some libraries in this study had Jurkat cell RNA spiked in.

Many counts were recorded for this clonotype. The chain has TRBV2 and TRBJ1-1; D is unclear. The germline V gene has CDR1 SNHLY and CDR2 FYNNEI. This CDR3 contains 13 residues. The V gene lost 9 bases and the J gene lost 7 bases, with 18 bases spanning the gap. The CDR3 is CARRPDAGNEAFF. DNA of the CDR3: TGTGCCAGAAGACCCGACGCGGGAAATGAAGCTTTCTTT. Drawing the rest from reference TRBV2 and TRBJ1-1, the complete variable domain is EPEVTQTPSHQVTQMGQEVILRCVPISNHLYFYWYRQILGQKVEFLVSFYNNEISEKSEIFDDQFSVERPDGSNFTLKIRSTKLEDSAMYFCARRPDAGNEAFFGQGTRLTVV.

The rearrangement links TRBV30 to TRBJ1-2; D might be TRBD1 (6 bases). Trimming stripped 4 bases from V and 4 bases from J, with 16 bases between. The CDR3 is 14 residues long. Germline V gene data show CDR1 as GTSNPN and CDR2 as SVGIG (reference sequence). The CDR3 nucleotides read TGTGCCTGGATGAGCTCCGGACAGCTCTATGGCTACACCTTC. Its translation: CAWMSSGQLYGYTF.

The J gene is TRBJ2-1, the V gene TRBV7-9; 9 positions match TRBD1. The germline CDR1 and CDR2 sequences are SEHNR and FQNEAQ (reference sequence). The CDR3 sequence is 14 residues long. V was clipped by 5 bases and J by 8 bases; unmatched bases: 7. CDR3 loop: CASSEGQGMDEQFF. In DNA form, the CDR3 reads TGTGCCAGCAGCGAAGGACAGGGGATGGATGAGCAGTTCTTC.

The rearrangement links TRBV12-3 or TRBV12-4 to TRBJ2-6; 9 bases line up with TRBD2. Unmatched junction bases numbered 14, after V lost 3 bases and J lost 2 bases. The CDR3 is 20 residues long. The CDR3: CASSLGAGGNPLPGANVLTF. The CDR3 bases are TGTGCCAGCAGTTTGGGGGCGGGGGGGAACCCCCTCCCTGGGGCCAACGTCCTGACTTTC.

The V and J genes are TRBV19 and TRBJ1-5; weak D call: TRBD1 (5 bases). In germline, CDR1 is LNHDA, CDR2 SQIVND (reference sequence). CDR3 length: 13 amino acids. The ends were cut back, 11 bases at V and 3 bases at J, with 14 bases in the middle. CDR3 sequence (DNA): TGTGCCGCAACGGGGGGGGTCAATCAGCCCCAGCATTTT. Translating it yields CAATGGVNQPQHF.

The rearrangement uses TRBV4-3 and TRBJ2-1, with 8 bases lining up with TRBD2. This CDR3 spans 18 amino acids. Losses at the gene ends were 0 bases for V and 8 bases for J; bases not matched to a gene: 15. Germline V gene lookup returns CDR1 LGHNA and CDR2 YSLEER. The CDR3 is CASSQDLISGSGIHEQFF. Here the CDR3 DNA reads TGCGCCAGCAGCCAAGATCTTATCAGCGGGAGCGGTATCCATGAGCAGTTCTTC.

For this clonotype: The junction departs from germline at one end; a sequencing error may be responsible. Here the CDR3 reads CASSSEGMPGNEQIF. The CDR3 nucleotides are TGTGCCAGCAGCTCCGAAGGGATGCCCGGCAATGAGCAGATCTTC. The chain joins TRBV5-3 to TRBJ2-1; D not resolved. TRBV5-3 is an ORF, with its function uncertain. CDR3 length equals 15 residues.

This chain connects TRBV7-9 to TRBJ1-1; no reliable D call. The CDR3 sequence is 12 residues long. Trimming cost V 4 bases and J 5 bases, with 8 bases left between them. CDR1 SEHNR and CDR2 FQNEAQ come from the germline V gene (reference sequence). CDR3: CASSSEETEAFF. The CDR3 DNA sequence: TGTGCCAGCAGCTCAGAGGAAACTGAAGCTTTCTTT.

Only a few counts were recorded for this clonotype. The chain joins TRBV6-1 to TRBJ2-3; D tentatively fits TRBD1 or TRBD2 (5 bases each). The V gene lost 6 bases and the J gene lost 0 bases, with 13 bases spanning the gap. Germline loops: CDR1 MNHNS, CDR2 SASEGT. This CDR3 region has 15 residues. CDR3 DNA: TGTGCCAGCAGAGGGACCTGGAGTAGCACAGATACGCAGTATTTT. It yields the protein CASRGTWSSTDTQYF.

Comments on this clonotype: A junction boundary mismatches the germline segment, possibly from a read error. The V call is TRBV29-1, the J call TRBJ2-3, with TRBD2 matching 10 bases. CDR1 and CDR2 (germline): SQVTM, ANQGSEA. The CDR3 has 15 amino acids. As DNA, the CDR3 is TGCCGCGTGACTAGCGGGCGGGCCCGTGCAGCTACGCAGTATTTT. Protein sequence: CRVTSGRARAATQYF.

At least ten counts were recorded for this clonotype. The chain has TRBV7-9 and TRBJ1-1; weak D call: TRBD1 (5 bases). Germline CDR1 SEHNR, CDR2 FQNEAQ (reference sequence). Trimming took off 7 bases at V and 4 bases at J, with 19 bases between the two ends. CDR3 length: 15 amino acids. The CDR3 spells CASTIPGTASTEAFF. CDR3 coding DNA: TGTGCCAGCACTATCCCGGGGACCGCTTCCACTGAAGCTTTCTTT.

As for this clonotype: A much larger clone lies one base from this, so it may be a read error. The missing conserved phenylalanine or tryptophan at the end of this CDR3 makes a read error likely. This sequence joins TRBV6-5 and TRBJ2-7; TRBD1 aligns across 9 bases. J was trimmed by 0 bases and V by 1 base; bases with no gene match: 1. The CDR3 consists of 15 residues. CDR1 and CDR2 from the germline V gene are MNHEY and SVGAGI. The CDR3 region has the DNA TGTGCCAGCAGTTACTTGGACAGGGGCTCCTACGAGCAGTACCTC. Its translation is CASSYLDRGSYEQYL.

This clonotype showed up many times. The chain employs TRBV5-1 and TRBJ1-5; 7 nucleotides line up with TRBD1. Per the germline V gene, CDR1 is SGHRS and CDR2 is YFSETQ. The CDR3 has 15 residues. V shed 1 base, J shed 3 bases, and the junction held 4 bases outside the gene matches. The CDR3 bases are TGCGCCAGCAGCTTGAGTACAGGGGCCAATCAGCCCCAGCATTTT. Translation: CASSLSTGANQPQHF.

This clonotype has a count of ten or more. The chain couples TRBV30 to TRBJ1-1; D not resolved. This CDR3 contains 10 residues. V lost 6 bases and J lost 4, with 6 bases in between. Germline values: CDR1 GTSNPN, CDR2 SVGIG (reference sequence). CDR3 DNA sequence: TGTGCCTGCACTAGCACTGAAGCTTTCTTT. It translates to CACTSTEAFF.

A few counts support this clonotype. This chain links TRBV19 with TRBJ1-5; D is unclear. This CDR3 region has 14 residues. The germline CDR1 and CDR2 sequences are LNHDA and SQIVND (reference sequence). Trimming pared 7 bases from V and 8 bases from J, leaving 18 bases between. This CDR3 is CASTSLPREEPQHF. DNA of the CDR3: TGTGCCAGTACCTCGCTCCCCCGGGAAGAGCCCCAGCATTTT. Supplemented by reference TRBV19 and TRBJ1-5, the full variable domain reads DGGITQSPKYLFRKEGQNVTLSCEQNLNHDAMYWYRQDPGQGLRLIYYSQIVNDFQKGDIAEGYSVSREKKESFPLTVTSAQKNPTAFYLCASTSLPREEPQHFGDGTRLSIL.

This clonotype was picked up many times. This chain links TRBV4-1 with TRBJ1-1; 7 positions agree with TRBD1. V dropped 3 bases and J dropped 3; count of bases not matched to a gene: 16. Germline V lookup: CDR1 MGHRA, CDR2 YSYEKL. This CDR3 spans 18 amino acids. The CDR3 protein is CASSHGDSATLWDTEAFF. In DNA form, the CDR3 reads TGCGCCAGCAGCCATGGGGACAGTGCAACCCTCTGGGACACTGAAGCTTTCTTT.

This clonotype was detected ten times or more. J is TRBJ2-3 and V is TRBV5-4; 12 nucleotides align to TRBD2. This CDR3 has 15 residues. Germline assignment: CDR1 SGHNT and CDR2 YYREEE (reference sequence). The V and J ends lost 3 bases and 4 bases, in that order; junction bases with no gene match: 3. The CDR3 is CASSSTSGSADTQYF. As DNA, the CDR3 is TGTGCCAGCAGCTCGACTAGCGGGAGTGCAGATACGCAGTATTTT.

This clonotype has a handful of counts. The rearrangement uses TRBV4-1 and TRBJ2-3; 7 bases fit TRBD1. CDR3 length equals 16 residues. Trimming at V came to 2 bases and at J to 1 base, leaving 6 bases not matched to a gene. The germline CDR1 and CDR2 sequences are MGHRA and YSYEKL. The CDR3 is CASSQPDRDRTDTQYF. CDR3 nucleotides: TGCGCCAGCAGCCAACCCGACAGGGATCGCACAGATACGCAGTATTTT.

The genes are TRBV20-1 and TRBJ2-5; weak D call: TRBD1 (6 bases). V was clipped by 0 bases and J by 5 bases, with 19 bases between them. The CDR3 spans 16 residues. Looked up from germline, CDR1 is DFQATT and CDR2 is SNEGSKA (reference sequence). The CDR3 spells CSARDPFRQEYETQYF. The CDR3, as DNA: TGCAGTGCTAGAGATCCCTTCAGACAGGAGTATGAGACCCAGTACTTC.

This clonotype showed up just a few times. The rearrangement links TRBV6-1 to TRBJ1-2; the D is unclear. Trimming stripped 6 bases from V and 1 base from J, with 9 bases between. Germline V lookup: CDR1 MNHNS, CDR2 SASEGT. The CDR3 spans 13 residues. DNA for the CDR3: TGTGCCAGCAGGCCGGGGTTTAACTATGGCTACACCTTC. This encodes CASRPGFNYGYTF.

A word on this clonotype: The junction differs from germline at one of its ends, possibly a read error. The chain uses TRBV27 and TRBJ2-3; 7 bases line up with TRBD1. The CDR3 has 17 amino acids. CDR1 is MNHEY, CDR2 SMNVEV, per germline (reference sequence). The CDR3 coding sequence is TGTGCCAGCAGTCCATACCCACCGGACAGGAGTACAGATTCGCAGTATTTT. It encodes CASSPYPPDRSTDSQYF.

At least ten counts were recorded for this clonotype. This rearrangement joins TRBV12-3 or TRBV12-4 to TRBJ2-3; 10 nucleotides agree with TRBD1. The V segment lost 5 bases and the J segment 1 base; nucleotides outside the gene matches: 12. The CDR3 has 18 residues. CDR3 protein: CASSASRDRGFGTDTQYF. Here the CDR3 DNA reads TGTGCCAGCAGTGCCTCCAGGGACAGGGGTTTCGGCACAGATACGCAGTATTTT.

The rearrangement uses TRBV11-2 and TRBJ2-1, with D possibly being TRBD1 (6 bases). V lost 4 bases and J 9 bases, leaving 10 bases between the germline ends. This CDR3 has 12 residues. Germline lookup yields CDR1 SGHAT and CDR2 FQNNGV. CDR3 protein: CASSWQGREQFF. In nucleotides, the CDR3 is TGTGCCAGCAGCTGGCAGGGGCGTGAGCAGTTCTTC.

CDR3 region: CASSPRLAAEAFF. CDR3 nucleotide sequence: TGTGCCAGCAGTCCCAGGCTGGCCGCTGAAGCTTTCTTT. The rearrangement uses TRBV12-3 or TRBV12-4 and TRBJ1-1; D gene ambiguous. This CDR3 comprises 13 residues. Trimming left V 5 bases short and J 6 bases short, with 13 bases between.

The DNA of the CDR3 is TGTGCCAGCAGTTTATTCCTAGCGGGAGCGAACACCGGGGAGCTGTTTTTT. Its protein is CASSLFLAGANTGELFF. This rearrangement joins TRBV27 to TRBJ2-2; 10 nucleotides line up with TRBD2. The length of the CDR3 is 17 residues. The germline V gene has CDR1 MNHEY and CDR2 SMNVEV (reference sequence). V lost 1 base, J lost 0 bases, and 2 bases stayed unmatched.

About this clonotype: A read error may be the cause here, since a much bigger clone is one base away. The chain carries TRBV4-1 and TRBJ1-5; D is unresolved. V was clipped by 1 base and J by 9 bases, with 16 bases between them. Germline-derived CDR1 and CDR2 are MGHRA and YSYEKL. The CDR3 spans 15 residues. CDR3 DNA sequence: TGCGCCAGCAGCCAAGGTGCGGGGATGGTCCGGCCCCAGCATTTT. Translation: CASSQGAGMVRPQHF.